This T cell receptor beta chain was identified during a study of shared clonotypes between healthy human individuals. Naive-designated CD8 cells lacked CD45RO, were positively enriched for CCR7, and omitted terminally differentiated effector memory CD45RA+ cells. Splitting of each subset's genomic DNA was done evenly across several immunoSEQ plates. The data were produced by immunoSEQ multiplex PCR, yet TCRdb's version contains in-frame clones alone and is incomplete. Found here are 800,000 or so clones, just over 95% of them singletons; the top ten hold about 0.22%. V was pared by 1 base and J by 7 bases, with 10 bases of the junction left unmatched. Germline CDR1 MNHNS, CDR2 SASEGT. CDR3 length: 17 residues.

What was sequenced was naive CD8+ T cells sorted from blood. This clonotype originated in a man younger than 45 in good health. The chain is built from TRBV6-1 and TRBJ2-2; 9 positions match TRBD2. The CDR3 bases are TGTGCCAGCAGTGAAGAGGCGGGAGGGCCTGTGTACGGGGAGCTGTTTTTT. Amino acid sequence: CASSEEAGGPVYGELFF.